Following are 8 T cell receptor beta chains from one sample sequenced in a study of T cell repertoires in ileal Crohn's disease. Repertoires were generated with immunoSEQ multiplex PCR, while TCRdb's copy carries only in-frame clones and drops some. The sample has 8,000 to 8,500 clones, about 96% seen once; the top ten hold approximately 0.21%. Sequencing input: ileal tissue. These TCRs come from an adult with Crohn's disease.

The rearrangement joins TRBV18 to TRBJ1-1; possibly TRBD1 for D (6 bases). This CDR3 contains 15 residues. Germline CDR1 reads KGHSH; CDR2 reads LQKENI. V was shortened by 3 bases and J by 0 bases, with 11 bases between the two germline ends. This CDR3 reads CASSPLGQLNTEAFF. For the CDR3, the DNA is TGTGCCAGCTCACCTCTTGGACAGCTGAACACTGAAGCTTTCTTT.

The genes are TRBV28 and TRBJ1-2; tentative D call: TRBD1 (5 bases). This CDR3 contains 13 residues. Germline V gene data show CDR1 as MDHEN and CDR2 as SYDVKM. With 6 bases removed from V and 4 bases from J, the gap between germline ends came to 12 bases. The CDR3 DNA reads as TGTGCCAGCAGAACAGGTCAGATCTATGGCTACACCTTC. It specifies CASRTGQIYGYTF.

The chain carries TRBV6-5 and TRBJ1-1; unclear D gene. Germline values: CDR1 MNHEY, CDR2 SVGAGI. This CDR3 region has 14 residues. V lost 5 bases and J 3 bases, leaving 13 bases between the germline ends. The CDR3 here is CASSGTFRDTEAFF. CDR3 nucleotide sequence: TGTGCCAGCAGTGGAACTTTTCGGGACACTGAAGCTTTCTTT.

CDR3: CPDFRGHGGELFF. CDR3 DNA: TGCCCTGACTTCAGGGGGCATGGCGGGGAGCTGTTTTTT. The J gene is TRBJ2-2, the V gene TRBV29-1; 8 positions match TRBD1. CDR1 SQVTM and CDR2 ANQGSEA come from the germline V gene. The CDR3 has 13 residues.

In DNA, the CDR3 is TGTGCCAGCAGCTTGAATTCGGGGGGCCCCACAGATACGCAGTATTTT. Amino acid sequence: CASSLNSGGPTDTQYF. The J gene is TRBJ2-3, the V gene TRBV7-9; D perhaps matches TRBD2 (7 bases). CDR3 length equals 16 residues. Trimming shortened V by 3 bases and J by 2 bases, and 15 bases separated the two germline ends. From germline, CDR1 is SEHNR and CDR2 FQNEAQ (reference sequence).

The gene calls are TRBV11-3 and TRBJ2-5; 10 bases map to TRBD2. The V gene's germline CDR1 is SGHNT and CDR2 YENEEA. The trim removed 5 bases at V and 1 base at J, leaving 7 bases unmatched. This CDR3 has 16 residues. Here the CDR3 reads CASSRGQRGGQETQYF. In DNA, the CDR3 is TGTGCCAGCAGCCGGGGCCAGCGGGGGGGCCAAGAGACCCAGTACTTC.

This clone was seen once. CDR3 DNA sequence: TGTGCCAGCTCACCCGTCGGGGGGAATGAGCAGTTCTTC. It is translated as CASSPVGGNEQFF. The rearrangement uses TRBV18 and TRBJ2-1; TRBD2 matches 7 bases. From germline, CDR1 is KGHSH and CDR2 LQKENI. The V segment lost 3 bases and the J segment 7 bases; nucleotides outside the gene matches: 3. The CDR3 is made up of 13 amino acids. Full variable domain (missing parts from reference TRBV18 and TRBJ2-1): NAGVMQNPRHLVRRRGQEARLRCSPMKGHSHVYWYRQLPEEGLKFMVYLQKENIIDESGMPKERFSAEFPKEGPSILRIQQVVRGDSAAYFCASSPVGGNEQFFGPGTRLTVL.

The V and J genes are TRBV2 and TRBJ1-5; no clear D. The V end lost 3 bases, the J end lost 8 bases, and 20 bases lay between the germline ends. Germline V lookup: CDR1 SNHLY, CDR2 FYNNEI. This CDR3 comprises 16 residues. Written as DNA, the CDR3 is TGTGCCAGCAGTGAGAGTGAGCGGGCTCCTGGGAAGCCCCAGCATTTT. It encodes CASSESERAPGKPQHF.